A selection of T cell receptor beta chains follows, all from one sample in a study of Graves' ophthalmopathy and Graves' hyperthyroidism. TCRdb passed the multiplex PCR reads through MiXCR, listing each CDR3 protein once. This table holds over a million distinct CDR3 sequences, 35% to 45% found once. Sequencing input: peripheral blood or thyroid tissue (not recorded which). Source of these receptors: an adult man with Graves' hyperthyroidism. Both conserved end residues are part of each CDR3. The D gene is left open where the match is weak. Expanded clones get a size class; other rows say once, few or many, or leave the size out.

.	.	TRBJ2-5	TRBV10-3	TGTGCCATCAGTGGTGAAGACAGGAGCCAAGAGACCCAGTACTTC	CAISGEDRSQETQYF
.	.	TRBJ2-7	TRBV5-6	TGTGCCAGCAGCTTCACCGGGACTCTCCACACCTACGAGCAGTACTTC	CASSFTGTLHTYEQYF
many	.	TRBJ1-2	TRBV4-3	TGCGCCAGCAGCCAAGATACGGCAGGCCTTAACTATGGCTACACCTTC	CASSQDTAGLNYGYTF
few	TRBD2	TRBJ2-7	TRBV7-9	TGCGCCAGCAGCCAAGATGCGGGCGGGAGGGCCTCCTACGAGCAGTACTTC	CASSQDAGGRASYEQYF
.	.	TRBJ1-2	TRBV20-1	TGCAGTGCGGCCAGCTACTATGGCTACACCTTC	CSAASYYGYTF
.	.	TRBJ2-7	TRBV29-1	TGCAGCGTTAGCTTCTTGGGGGACCCCTACGAGCAGTACTTC	CSVSFLGDPYEQYF
.	.	TRBJ1-1	TRBV19	TGTGCCACGGCCGGGGGTACTGAAGCTTTCTTT	CATAGGTEAFF
.	.	TRBJ2-5	TRBV20-1	TGCAGTGCTAGAGATCCGGGATCCTTC	CSARDPGSF
many	.	TRBJ2-7	TRBV29-1	TGCAGCGTTGAATCGGGCAAATCCTACGAGCAGTACTTC	CSVESGKSYEQYF
many	.	TRBJ2-7	TRBV19	TGTGCCAGTAGTATAAACCAGGGCGAGCAGTACTTC	CASSINQGEQYF
.	TRBD1	TRBJ1-5	TRBV19	TGTGCCACTCGGACAGGGCGCAATCAGCCCCAGCATTTT	CATRTGRNQPQHF
.	TRBD1	TRBJ2-5	TRBV7-9	TGTGCCAGCAGCCTACAGGGGAGTGGAAAGACCCAGTACTTC	CASSLQGSGKTQYF
few	.	TRBJ1-3	TRBV30	TGTGCCTGGAGTACGGGCGACGGAAACACCATATATTTT	CAWSTGDGNTIYF
.	.	TRBJ1-3	TRBV5-1	TGCGCCAGCAGCCTAGGGACGGTAAACTCTGGAAACACCATATATTTT	CASSLGTVNSGNTIYF
many	.	TRBJ2-7	TRBV10-3	TGTGCCATCAGTGAAGCCCAGAGCTCCTACGAGCAGTACTTC	CAISEAQSSYEQYF
.	.	TRBJ1-4	TRBV6-5	TGTGCCAGCAGTAAGACGGACAGTCGTGCAACTAATGAAAAACTGTTTTTT	CASSKTDSRATNEKLFF
.	.	TRBJ2-7	TRBV11-2	TGTGCCAGCCGTAGGTGGGACAATGAGCAGTACTTC	CASRRWDNEQYF
many	.	TRBJ1-1	TRBV19	TGTGCCAGTAGTATCCGGCGGGGGTATAGTGAAGCTTTCTTT	CASSIRRGYSEAFF
few	.	TRBJ1-1	TRBV6-5	TGTGCCAGCAAGAAGGAGAACACTGAAGCTTTCTTT	CASKKENTEAFF
.	TRBD1	TRBJ2-5	TRBV10-3	TGTGCCATCAGCCCGGGACAGGTACAAGAGACCCAGTACTTC	CAISPGQVQETQYF
few	TRBD2	TRBJ2-5	TRBV25-1	TGTGCCAGCAGTGAATTCGTTGAAGAGCTAACTAGCGGGAGGGCCGGCTCGGAGACCCAGTACTTC	CASSEFVEELTSGRAGSETQYF
few	.	TRBJ1-6	TRBV7-2	TGTGCCAGCAGCTTAGAAGCGGCACCCCTCCACTTT	CASSLEAAPLHF
.	TRBD1	TRBJ1-2	TRBV7-8	TGTGCCAGCAGGTCTGGGACAGGGGTTCCAAGCTATGGCTACACCTTC	CASRSGTGVPSYGYTF
few	.	TRBJ2-5	TRBV3-1	TGTGCCAGCAGCCAAGTAGGATCGGGACGTGGGGAGACCCAGTACTTC	CASSQVGSGRGETQYF
.	TRBD1	TRBJ2-6	TRBV4-2	TGTGCCAGCAGCCACCGCCGTCGGACAGGGGGCGTGACAGGGGCCAACGTCCTGACTTTC	CASSHRRRTGGVTGANVLTF
many	TRBD2	TRBJ2-7	TRBV20-1	TGCAGTGCCGGCGGGGGGGACATCTACGAGCAGTACTTC	CSAGGGDIYEQYF
few	TRBD1	TRBJ1-4	TRBV6-5	TGTGCCAGCAGTAAACTAGACAGGGCGCGTGAAAAACTGTTTTTT	CASSKLDRAREKLFF
many	.	TRBJ2-7	TRBV4-1	TGCGCCAGCAGCCAAGACATGGAGTACGAGCAGTACTTC	CASSQDMEYEQYF
few	TRBD2	TRBJ2-7	TRBV19	TGTGCCAGTAGTAGTCCGGGAGGGTCTATCAAGCAGTACTTC	CASSSPGGSIKQYF
many	TRBD1	TRBJ2-5	TRBV2	TGTGCCAGCAGTCGGGACAGACCGGAGACCCAGTACTTC	CASSRDRPETQYF
many	TRBD2	TRBJ2-7	TRBV7-8	TGTGCCAGCAGGCCAGGACTAGCGGGAGATAACGAGCAGTACTTC	CASRPGLAGDNEQYF
many	.	TRBJ2-7	TRBV7-9	TGTGCCAGCAGCGACAGTAACCGCCAGGCCGAGCAGTACTTC	CASSDSNRQAEQYF
many	TRBD1	TRBJ1-6	TRBV5-5	TGTGCCAGCAGCTCGGACAGGACTGGAACTTCACCCCTCCACTTT	CASSSDRTGTSPLHF
.	.	TRBJ2-1	TRBV29-1	TGCAGCGTTGAAGATCGTAACGAGCAGTTCTTC	CSVEDRNEQFF
.	TRBD1	TRBJ2-2	TRBV6-5	TGTGCCAGCAGTGACGACAGGGGGCTCGTCGGGGAGCTGTTTTTT	CASSDDRGLVGELFF
few	.	TRBJ1-4	TRBV14	TGTGCCAGCAGCGACTTCAGGGTTCGTGAAAAACTGTTTTTT	CASSDFRVREKLFF
many	.	TRBJ1-5	TRBV7-9	TGTGCCAGCAGCCCAGAGGCAGATCAGCCCCAGCATTTT	CASSPEADQPQHF
.	.	TRBJ1-1	TRBV10-3	TGTGCCATCAGGGCGGGGGCGGGAGGATTCTTT	CAIRAGAGGFF
.	.	TRBJ2-5	TRBV10-3	TGTGCCATCAGTGAGTCGTTTGGGGAGACCCAGTACTTC	CAISESFGETQYF
.	TRBD1	TRBJ2-7	TRBV10-2	TGCGCCAGCAGTGACTCCGGGACAGGGTACTCCGAGCAGTACTTC	CASSDSGTGYSEQYF
many	TRBD2	TRBJ2-7	TRBV20-1	TGCAGTGCTAGAGACCGGACTAGCGGGGGCTTCGCGCAGTACTTC	CSARDRTSGGFAQYF
few	TRBD2	TRBJ2-5	TRBV20-1	TGCAGTGCTAGGGATAGCGGGAGTGAGACCCAGTACTTC	CSARDSGSETQYF
many	TRBD1	TRBJ2-5	TRBV7-6	TGTGCCAGCATCCTGGGGCAGGGGGCTGAGACCCAGTACTTC	CASILGQGAETQYF
.	.	TRBJ2-7	TRBV19	TGTGCCAGCGCAAAACAGGGACTAACCGCCCACGAGCAGTACTTC	CASAKQGLTAHEQYF
.	TRBD1	TRBJ2-2	TRBV4-2	TGTGCCAGCAGGACAGGGGACTTAGCCGGGGAGCTGTTTTTT	CASRTGDLAGELFF
many	TRBD1	TRBJ1-5	TRBV19	TGTGCCAGTAGTCCTCCAGGGGGGCTGGGCAATCAGCCCCAGCATTTT	CASSPPGGLGNQPQHF
.	.	TRBJ1-2	TRBV15	TGTGCCACCAGCAGACCAGCCAGGGATGGCTACACCTTC	CATSRPARDGYTF